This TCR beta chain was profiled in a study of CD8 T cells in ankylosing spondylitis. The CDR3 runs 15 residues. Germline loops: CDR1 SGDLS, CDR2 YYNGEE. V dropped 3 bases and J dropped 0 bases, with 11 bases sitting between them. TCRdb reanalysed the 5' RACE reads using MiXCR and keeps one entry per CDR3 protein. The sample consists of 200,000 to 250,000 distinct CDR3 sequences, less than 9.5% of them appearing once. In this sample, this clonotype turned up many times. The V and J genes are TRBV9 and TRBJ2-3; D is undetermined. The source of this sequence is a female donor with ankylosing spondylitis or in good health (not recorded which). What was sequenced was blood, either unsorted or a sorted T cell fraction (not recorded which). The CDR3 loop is CASSGASSSTDTQYF. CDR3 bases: TGTGCCAGCAGCGGGGCCTCATCTAGCACAGATACGCAGTATTTT.